This TCR beta chain is drawn from a study of cytomegalovirus exposure and HLA in healthy donors. Study observations and caveats: A later analysis by the authors found several of the most significant clusters apparently linked to common viral pathogens. A later analysis linked about 17,000 TCR beta sequences to HLA alleles at 0.05 false discovery rate.

The PCR contained 60 Vbeta and 13 Jbeta primers. Produced via immunoSEQ multiplex PCR; TCRdb's table is partial and in-frame only. The sample has about 180,000 clones, 77% seen once. For this clone: As yet, its antigen is unknown.

CDR3 length equals 14 residues. Trimming pared 2 bases from V and 3 bases from J, leaving 13 bases between. In germline, CDR1 is SQVTM, CDR2 ANQGSEA. Sequenced material: PBMCs. The TCR sequence derives from a woman in her 30s in good health and CMV-seropositive. The chain uses TRBV29-1 and TRBJ1-1, with D tentatively TRBD1 (6 bases). The CDR3 sequence is CSVEPGVLDTEAFF. The DNA for the CDR3 is TGCAGCGTTGAACCAGGGGTATTGGACACTGAAGCTTTCTTT.